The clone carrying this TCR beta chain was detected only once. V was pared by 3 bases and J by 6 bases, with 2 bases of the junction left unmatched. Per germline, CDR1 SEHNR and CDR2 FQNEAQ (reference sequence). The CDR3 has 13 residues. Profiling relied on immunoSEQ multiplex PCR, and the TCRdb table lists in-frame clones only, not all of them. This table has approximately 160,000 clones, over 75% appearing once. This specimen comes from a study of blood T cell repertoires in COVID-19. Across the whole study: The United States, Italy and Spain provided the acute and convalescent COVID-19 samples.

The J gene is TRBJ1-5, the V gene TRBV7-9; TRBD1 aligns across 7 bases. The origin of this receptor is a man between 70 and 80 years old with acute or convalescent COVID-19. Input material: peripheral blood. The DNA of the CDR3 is TGTGCCAGCAGCTTCACAGGGGTTCAGCCCCAGCATTTT. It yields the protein CASSFTGVQPQHF.